These T cell receptor beta chains were read from a single sample in a study of long-term antiretroviral therapy in people with HIV. Sequenced by immunoSEQ multiplex PCR; TCRdb stores in-frame clones only, minus some. The sample has over 35,000 clones; 80% are singletons. This specimen consisted of unsorted PBMCs, obtained 1.5 years after starting antiretroviral therapy. The receptors derive from a man aged 18 to 29 with HIV. Each CDR3 is given with its conserved first and last residue. A D gene is named only where the DNA matches it firmly. Size tells how often a clone was seen (once, few, many) or the class of an expanded clone, and some rows leave it out.

cdr3_nt | cdr3_aa | clone_size | j_call | v_call | d_call
TGTGCCAATATGGGACAGGGGGTCCACGAGCAGTACTTC | CANMGQGVHEQYF | . | TRBJ2-7 | TRBV2 | TRBD1
TGTGCCAGCAGGCTAGACGGTACCTCTGGAAACACCATATATTTT | CASRLDGTSGNTIYF | . | TRBJ1-3 | TRBV6-5 | .
TGTGCCAGCAGCGCGGCTTCATCGACCCTTAATGAAAAACTGTTTTTT | CASSAASSTLNEKLFF | . | TRBJ1-4 | TRBV9 | .
TGTGCCAGCAGTAGGGACAGGGGGCTAGGATGGGAGCAGTTCTTC | CASSRDRGLGWEQFF | . | TRBJ2-1 | TRBV2 | TRBD1
TGCAGCGTTGAGTCTCGGGATACGCAGTATTTT | CSVESRDTQYF | . | TRBJ2-3 | TRBV29-1 | .
TGTGCCAGCAGGCCCGGGACTAGCAGGTACAATGAGCAGTTCTTC | CASRPGTSRYNEQFF | . | TRBJ2-1 | TRBV28 | TRBD2
TGTGCCAGCAGCTCGACCTCGGAAGATACGCAGTATTTT | CASSSTSEDTQYF | . | TRBJ2-3 | TRBV27 | .
TGTGCCAGCAGCTCCTTCGATTCGGCCTACGAGCAGTACTTC | CASSSFDSAYEQYF | few | TRBJ2-7 | TRBV7-8 | .
TGTGCCAGCAGTTTCACTAGTGATTATGAGCAGTTCTTC | CASSFTSDYEQFF | . | TRBJ2-1 | TRBV28 | .
TGTGCCAGTAGTCCGGGACAGGGGTCGGTTGGGGATTACAATGAGCAGTTCTTC | CASSPGQGSVGDYNEQFF | . | TRBJ2-1 | TRBV19 | TRBD1